These 30 T cell receptor beta chains originate from one sample sequenced in a study of monozygotic twins with inflammatory bowel disease. TCRdb derives one entry per CDR3 protein from the 5' RACE reads, leaving out DNA. The sample includes approximately 300,000 distinct CDR3 sequences. Sequenced input: blood. These receptors were taken from a human donor with ulcerative colitis or Crohn's disease, or a healthy co-twin of an affected twin (not recorded which).

The CDR3 here is CASSQGGLASTDTQYF. The rearrangement joins TRBV3-1 to TRBJ2-3; TCRdb indicates TRBD2, and absent DNA this call remains unverified. Germline V gene data show CDR1 as LGHDT and CDR2 as YNNKEL (reference sequence). This CDR3 has 16 amino acids.

The chain uses TRBV10-3 and TRBJ2-3; checking the TCRdb D call of TRBD2 is not possible without DNA. The CDR3 has 13 residues. Germline V gene sequence: CDR1 ENHRY, CDR2 SYGVKD. This chain's CDR3 is CATNRGGEDTQYF.

The gene calls are TRBV13 and TRBJ2-5; checking the TCRdb D call of TRBD1 is not possible without DNA. The CDR3 has 16 amino acids. Germline CDR1 and CDR2: PRHDT and FYEKMQ (reference sequence). CDR3 sequence reads: CASSLYSAGGRETQYF.

The chain carries TRBV7-2 and TRBJ2-2. This CDR3 region has 13 residues. Germline CDR1 reads SGHTA; CDR2 reads FQGNSA. The CDR3 spells CASSLFGGRELFF.

The V gene is TRBV20-1, the J gene TRBJ1-5. Looked up from germline, CDR1 is DFQATT and CDR2 is SNEGSKA (reference sequence). The CDR3 length is 12 residues. Here the CDR3 reads CSPRRGIQPQHF.

This sequence joins TRBV12-3 or TRBV12-4 and TRBJ1-5; absent DNA, TCRdb's TRBD1 call cannot be checked. CDR3 size: 15 residues. The CDR3 sequence is CASSEGGMGNQPQHF.

CDR3 amino acids: CASSPRREGTGYTF. The rearrangement uses TRBV12-3 or TRBV12-4 and TRBJ1-2. The CDR3 sequence is 14 residues long.

V usage is TRBV12-3 or TRBV12-4 and J usage is TRBJ2-7. The CDR3 contains 12 residues. The CDR3 region is CASSGQNYEQYF.

The chain links TRBV13 to TRBJ2-7; TCRdb lists TRBD1, though no DNA is available to test this call. In germline, CDR1 is PRHDT, CDR2 FYEKMQ (reference sequence). The CDR3 has 15 residues. CDR3 sequence: CASSLRLGQGYEQYF. Variable domain in full (rest from reference TRBV13 and TRBJ2-7): AAGVIQSPRHLIKEKRETATLKCYPIPRHDTVYWYQQGPGQDPQFLISFYEKMQSDKGSIPDRFSAQQFSDYHSELNMSSLELGDSALYFCASSLRLGQGYEQYFGPGTRLTVT.

The gene calls are TRBV7-2 and TRBJ1-5; no DNA is available, so the TRBD1 call from TCRdb remains unchecked. This CDR3 spans 15 amino acids. Germline CDR1 is SGHTA and CDR2 is FQGNSA. The CDR3 sequence is CASSLARQFNQPQHF.

V usage is TRBV30 and J usage is TRBJ1-1; TCRdb calls TRBD1, which cannot be checked without DNA. CDR3 length: 13 residues. Germline V gene data show CDR1 as GTSNPN and CDR2 as SVGIG (reference sequence). This CDR3 is CAWHRDRAPEAFF.

The chain has TRBV19 and TRBJ2-5. This CDR3 is 14 amino acids long. Per the germline V gene, CDR1 is LNHDA and CDR2 is SQIVND (reference sequence). CDR3 amino acids: CATGSPGYQETQYF.

The rearrangement joins TRBV7-8 to TRBJ2-3; the D call from TCRdb, TRBD1, cannot be confirmed without DNA. Germline V gives CDR1 SGHVS, CDR2 FQNEAQ. CDR3 length: 17 amino acids. CDR3 loop: CASSPRWTGGEEDTQYF.

The chain recombines TRBV5-1 with TRBJ2-3; TCRdb calls TRBD1, which cannot be checked without DNA. Per the germline V gene, CDR1 is SGHRS and CDR2 is YFSETQ. The CDR3 runs 16 residues. The CDR3 spells CASSPGTGRGTDTQYF.

V usage is TRBV28 and J usage is TRBJ1-1; TCRdb's D call, TRBD1, is unchecked because there is no DNA. The CDR3 extends over 14 amino acids. Per germline, CDR1 MDHEN and CDR2 SYDVKM. CDR3 protein: CASSFRQGWGEAFF.

CDR3 amino acids: CASSPILGTNDNEQLF. The chain links TRBV18 to TRBJ2-1; TCRdb's D gene call, TRBD2, goes unchecked for lack of DNA. The CDR3 has 16 amino acids. Germline CDR1 is KGHSH and CDR2 is LQKENI.

V and J are TRBV7-9 and TRBJ2-3. This CDR3 comprises 15 residues. The germline CDR1 and CDR2 sequences are SEHNR and FQNEAQ (reference sequence). The CDR3 loop is CASSLVTPRADTQYF.

The V gene is TRBV6-5, the J gene TRBJ2-7; TCRdb returns TRBD1, unconfirmable since there is no DNA. Germline CDR1 and CDR2: MNHEY and SVGAGI. The CDR3 loop spans 15 amino acids. The CDR3: CASSSDSGLEYEQYF.

The rearrangement links TRBV9 to TRBJ2-2. The germline V gene has CDR1 SGDLS and CDR2 YYNGEE. CDR3 length: 12 residues. The CDR3 spells CASSVRAGELFF. The full variable domain, in which reference TRBV9 and TRBJ2-2 provide the parts outside the CDR3, is DSGVTQTPKHLITATGQRVTLRCSPRSGDLSVYWYQQSLDQGLQFLIQYYNGEERAKGNILERFSAQQFPDLHSELNLSSLELGDSALYFCASSVRAGELFFGEGSRLTVL.

The chain uses TRBV7-2 and TRBJ2-3; no DNA is available, so the TRBD1 call from TCRdb remains unchecked. In germline, CDR1 is SGHTA, CDR2 FQGNSA. The CDR3 extends over 16 amino acids. CDR3 in amino acids: CASSLAYGTGMNTQYF.

The gene calls are TRBV4-3 and TRBJ2-1; TCRdb names TRBD2, which stays unverified in the absence of DNA. Germline V CDR1 and CDR2: LGHNA, YSLEER. This CDR3 is built from 16 residues. The CDR3 is CASSHTTSGGWYEQFF.

The chain links TRBV12-3 or TRBV12-4 to TRBJ2-2. The CDR3 runs 13 residues. CDR3 residues: CASSRHTTGELFF.

The chain joins TRBV27 to TRBJ1-2. This CDR3 region has 14 residues. Germline assignment: CDR1 MNHEY and CDR2 SMNVEV (reference sequence). CDR3 region: CASSLFGRAGGYTF.

The CDR3 loop is CASSSAGFTNYGYTF. This chain uses TRBV5-1 with TRBJ1-2. Per germline, CDR1 SGHRS and CDR2 YFSETQ. The CDR3 has 15 residues.

The chain couples TRBV7-2 to TRBJ2-5. This CDR3 spans 13 amino acids. CDR1 is SGHTA, CDR2 FQGNSA, per germline. The CDR3 region is CASSLGIRETQYF.

This sequence joins TRBV7-2 and TRBJ2-2; TCRdb names TRBD1, which stays unverified in the absence of DNA. The germline gives CDR1 SGHTA, CDR2 FQGNSA. The CDR3 totals 16 residues. The CDR3 loop is CASSLNPPTGVGELFF.

The chain uses TRBV6-5 and TRBJ2-7; the TCRdb D gene call, TRBD1, has no DNA to confirm it. This CDR3 has 13 residues. The germline V gene has CDR1 MNHEY and CDR2 SVGAGI. The CDR3 sequence is CASRLYGAYEQYF.

The chain joins TRBV25-1 to TRBJ2-3; without DNA, the TCRdb call of TRBD2 cannot be checked. This CDR3 spans 17 amino acids. The V gene's germline CDR1 is MGHDK and CDR2 SYGVNS. CDR3 loop: CASSEYLAQASTDTQYF.

V usage is TRBV6-4 and J usage is TRBJ2-3; TCRdb's D call, TRBD2, is unchecked because there is no DNA. The CDR3 loop spans 17 amino acids. CDR1 is MRHNA, CDR2 SNTAGT, per germline. The CDR3 region is CASSLNPPGLGTDTQYF.

The CDR3 loop reads CASSRTGGTAEAFF. The J gene is TRBJ1-1, the V gene TRBV7-6; TCRdb selects TRBD1, and the lack of DNA leaves this call unchecked. Germline assignment: CDR1 SGHVS and CDR2 FNYEAQ. This CDR3 has 14 amino acids. The full variable domain, completed using reference TRBV7-6 and TRBJ1-1, is GAGVSQSPRYKVTKRGQDVALRCDPISGHVSLYWYRQALGQGPEFLTYFNYEAQQDKSGLPNDRFSAERPEGSISTLTIQRTEQRDSAMYRCASSRTGGTAEAFFGQGTRLTVV.